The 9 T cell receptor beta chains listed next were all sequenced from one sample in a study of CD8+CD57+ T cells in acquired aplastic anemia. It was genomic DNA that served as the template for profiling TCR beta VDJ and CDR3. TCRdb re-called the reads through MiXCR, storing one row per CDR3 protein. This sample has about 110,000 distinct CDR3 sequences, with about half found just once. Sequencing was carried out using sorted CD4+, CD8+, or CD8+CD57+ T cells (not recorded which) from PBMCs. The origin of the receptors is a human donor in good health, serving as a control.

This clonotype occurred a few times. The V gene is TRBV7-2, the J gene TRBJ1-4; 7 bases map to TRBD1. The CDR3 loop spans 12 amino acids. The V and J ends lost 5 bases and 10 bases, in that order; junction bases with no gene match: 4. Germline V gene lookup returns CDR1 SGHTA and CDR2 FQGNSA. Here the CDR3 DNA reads TGTGCCAGCAGCCTTAACAGGGGAAAACTGTTTTTT. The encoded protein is CASSLNRGKLFF. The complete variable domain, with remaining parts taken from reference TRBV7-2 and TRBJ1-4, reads GAGVSQSPSNKVTEKGKDVELRCDPISGHTALYWYRQSLGQGLEFLIYFQGNSAPDKSGLPSDRFSAERTGGSVSTLTIQRTQQEDSAVYLCASSLNRGKLFFGSGTQLSVL.

CDR3 DNA: TGTGCCAGCAGTGAGTCAGGGAACATAAATCAGCCCCAGCATTTT. The encoded protein is CASSESGNINQPQHF. The V gene is TRBV2, the J gene TRBJ1-5; TRBD1 might be the D (5 bases). With 3 bases removed from V and 4 bases from J, the gap between germline ends came to 13 bases. Germline assignment: CDR1 SNHLY and CDR2 FYNNEI. This CDR3 region has 15 residues.

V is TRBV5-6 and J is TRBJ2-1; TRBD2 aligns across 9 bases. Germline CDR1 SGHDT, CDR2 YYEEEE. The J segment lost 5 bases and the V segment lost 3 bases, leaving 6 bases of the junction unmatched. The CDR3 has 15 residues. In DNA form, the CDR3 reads TGTGCCAGCAGCTGGAGGACTAGCGAAAACAATGAGCAGTTCTTC. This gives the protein CASSWRTSENNEQFF.

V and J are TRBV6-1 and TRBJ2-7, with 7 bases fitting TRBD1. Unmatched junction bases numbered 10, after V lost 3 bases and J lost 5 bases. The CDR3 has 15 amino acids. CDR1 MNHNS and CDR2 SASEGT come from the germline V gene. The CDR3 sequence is CASSDTGTVSDEQYF. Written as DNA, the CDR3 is TGTGCCAGCAGTGATACCGGGACAGTGAGCGACGAGCAGTACTTC.

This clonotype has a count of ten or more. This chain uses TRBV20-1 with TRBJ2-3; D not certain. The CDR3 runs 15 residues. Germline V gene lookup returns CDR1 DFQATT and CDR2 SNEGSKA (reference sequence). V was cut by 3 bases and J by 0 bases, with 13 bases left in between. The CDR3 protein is CSARTVGNSTDTQYF. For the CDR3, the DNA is TGCAGTGCTAGGACTGTGGGGAATAGCACAGATACGCAGTATTTT.

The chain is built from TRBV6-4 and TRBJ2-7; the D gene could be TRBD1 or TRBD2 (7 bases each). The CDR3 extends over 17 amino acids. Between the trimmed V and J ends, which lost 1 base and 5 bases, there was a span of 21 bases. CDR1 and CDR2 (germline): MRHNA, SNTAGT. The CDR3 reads CASSDWGGRGIKNEQYF. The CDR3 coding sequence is TGTGCCAGCAGTGACTGGGGGGGCAGGGGGATCAAAAACGAGCAGTACTTC.

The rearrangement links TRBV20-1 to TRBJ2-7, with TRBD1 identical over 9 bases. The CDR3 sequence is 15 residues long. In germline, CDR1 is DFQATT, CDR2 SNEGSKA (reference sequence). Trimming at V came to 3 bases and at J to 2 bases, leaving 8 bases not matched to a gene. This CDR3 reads CSASVFGTGTYEQYF. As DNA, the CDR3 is TGCAGTGCTAGCGTCTTTGGGACAGGGACCTACGAGCAGTACTTC.

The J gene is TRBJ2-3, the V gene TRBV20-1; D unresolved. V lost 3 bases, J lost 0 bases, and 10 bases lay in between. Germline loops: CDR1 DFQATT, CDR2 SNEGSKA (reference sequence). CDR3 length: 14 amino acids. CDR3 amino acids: CSASMRFSTDTQYF. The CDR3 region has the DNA TGCAGTGCTAGTATGAGGTTTAGCACAGATACGCAGTATTTT.

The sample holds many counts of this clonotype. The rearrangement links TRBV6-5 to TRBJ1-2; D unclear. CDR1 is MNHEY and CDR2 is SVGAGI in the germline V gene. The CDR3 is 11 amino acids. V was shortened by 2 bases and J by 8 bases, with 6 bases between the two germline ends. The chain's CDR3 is CASSYDGGYTF. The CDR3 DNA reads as TGTGCCAGCAGTTACGATGGGGGCTACACCTTC.